The rows below give T cell receptor beta chains drawn from one sample of a study of radiotherapy plus CTLA-4 blockade in lung cancer. This table comes from immunoSEQ multiplex PCR, and its TCRdb copy is limited to in-frame clones, with some not included. The repertoire has roughly 30,000 clones, about 81% of them found once; the top ten carry around 25%. Sequenced material: peripheral blood, taken from a patient treated with radiotherapy plus ipilimumab. Source of these receptors: a human donor with non-small cell lung cancer that progressed on radiotherapy plus ipilimumab. Each CDR3 is given with its conserved first and last residue. The D gene is left open where the match is weak. Rows give clone size only sometimes, using once, few, many, or a class for an expanded clone.

v_gene | abundance | d_gene | CDR3aa
TRBV7-2 | NA | NA | CASSLPFLATSYEQYF
TRBV4-2 | few | TRBD2 | CASSSQSSGGYEQYF
TRBV27 | once | NA | CASSLCGDRLLLHYGYTF
TRBV14 | once | NA | CASSQIGRLFGELFF
TRBV7-2 | NA | TRBD2 | CASSLVPAGGYNEQFF
TRBV19 | few | NA | CASSTTWTVFSGNTIYF
TRBV2 | NA | NA | CASSDVAPNTEAFF
TRBV2 | NA | NA | CASRVGIPNEKLFF
TRBV19 | NA | TRBD1 | CASSLGQGGSRANVLTF
TRBV7-2 | few | TRBD1 | CASSLGTGPHEQYF
TRBV6-4 | NA | NA | CASAFSAILGTEAFF
TRBV10-2 | NA | TRBD2 | CASSGGRGGYNEQFF
TRBV18 | NA | TRBD1 | CASSPPAGGLADTQYF
TRBV5-3 | NA | NA | CARSLPAGLNQPQHF
TRBV10-2 | NA | TRBD2 | CASRGLAGAVFQETQYF
TRBV14 | NA | TRBD2 | CASSPTGGMETQYF
TRBV9 | NA | NA | CASSVGRGETEAFF
TRBV11-2 | few | TRBD2 | CASSLDAGGTDTQYF
TRBV19 | NA | NA | CASSPQGPNTEAFF
TRBV7-9 | NA | NA | CASSLTPGHMNTEAFF